This record concerns one T cell receptor (beta chain) sequence. The data were obtained in a study of CD8 T cells in Susac syndrome. V lost 2 bases to trimming and J lost 3 bases, with 15 bases between them. The CDR3 sequence is 15 residues long. Germline V lookup: CDR1 SGDLS, CDR2 YYNGEE. cDNA came from around 0.54 to 1 ug RNA primed by random hexamers. A single record per CDR3 protein comes from TCRdb applying MiXCR to the immunoSEQ multiplex PCR reads. The repertoire has roughly 300,000 distinct CDR3 sequences, 80% to 90% of them found once; the top ten carry approximately 0.12%. CD8+ and CD4+ T cells from blood underwent TCR beta sequencing. Negative isolation yielded CD4+ and CD8+ T cells, and FACS enriched TEMRA cells.

The V call is TRBV9, the J call TRBJ2-7; D is unresolved. Sequenced input: CD8+ T cells from PBMCs. The clonotype comes from a human donor with multiple sclerosis. CDR3: CASSVGDPWGYEQYF. The CDR3 nucleotides are TGTGCCAGCAGCGTTGGAGACCCCTGGGGCTACGAGCAGTACTTC.